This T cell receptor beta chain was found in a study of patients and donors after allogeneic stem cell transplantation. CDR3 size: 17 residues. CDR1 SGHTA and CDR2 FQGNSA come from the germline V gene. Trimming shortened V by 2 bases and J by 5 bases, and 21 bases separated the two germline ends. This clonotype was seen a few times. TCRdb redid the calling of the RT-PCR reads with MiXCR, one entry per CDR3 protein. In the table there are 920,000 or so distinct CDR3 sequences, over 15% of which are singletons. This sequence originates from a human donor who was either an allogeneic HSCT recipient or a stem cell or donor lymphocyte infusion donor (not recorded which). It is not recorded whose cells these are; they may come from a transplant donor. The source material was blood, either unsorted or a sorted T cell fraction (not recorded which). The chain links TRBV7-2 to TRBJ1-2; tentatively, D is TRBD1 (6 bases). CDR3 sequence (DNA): TGTGCCAGCAGCTTAACCCTCTATACAGACAGGAGATATGGCTACACCTTC. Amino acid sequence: CASSLTLYTDRRYGYTF. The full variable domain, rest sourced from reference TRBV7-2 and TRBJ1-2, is GAGVSQSPSNKVTEKGKDVELRCDPISGHTALYWYRQSLGQGLEFLIYFQGNSAPDKSGLPSDRFSAERTGGSVSTLTIQRTQQEDSAVYLCASSLTLYTDRRYGYTFGSGTRLTVV.